What follows are 30 T cell receptor beta chains derived from one specimen sequenced in a study of regulatory T cells in long-lasting Graves disease. Arm-PCR of CDR3 regions with iRepertoire HTBI primers generated TCR beta libraries. TCRdb re-derived calls from the multiplex PCR reads in MiXCR, one entry per CDR3 protein. Of about 290,000 distinct CDR3 sequences listed, around a fifth are singletons. Regarding time point: persistent/refractory GD, antithyroid drugs over 5 years with positive TRAb. Following extraction of RNA from PBMCs, that RNA was used to make the TCR library. The sample consisted of peripheral blood mononuclear cells (PBMCs), taken when the disease was refractory, from a patient treated with antithyroid drugs. The receptors stem from a female donor with Graves disease.

This clonotype came up many times. The gene calls are TRBV28 and TRBJ2-7, with 9 bases aligning to TRBD2. The CDR3 is 14 residues long. The V segment lost 6 bases and the J segment 1 base; nucleotides outside the gene matches: 4. Germline CDR1 and CDR2: MDHEN and SYDVKM. CDR3 amino acids: CASSLAGSSYEQYF. The DNA for the CDR3 is TGTGCCAGCAGCCTAGCGGGAAGTTCCTACGAGCAGTACTTC.

V usage is TRBV5-5 and J usage is TRBJ2-7, with D perhaps matching TRBD2 (5 bases). Looked up from germline, CDR1 is SGHKS and CDR2 is YYEKEE (reference sequence). This CDR3 comprises 15 residues. The V end was cut by 0 bases, the J end by 1 base, with 11 bases between. This chain's CDR3 is CASSLGLAPSYEQYF. Written as DNA, the CDR3 is TGTGCCAGCAGCTTGGGTCTAGCTCCGTCCTACGAGCAGTACTTC.

This chain uses TRBV6-2 or TRBV6-3 with TRBJ2-7; 13 bases fit TRBD2. This CDR3 comprises 16 residues. With 2 bases clipped from V and 10 bases from J, the junction kept 11 bases outside the gene matches. The germline V gene encodes CDR1 MNHEY and CDR2 SVGEGT. The CDR3 bases are TGTGCCAGCAGTTACCCCCGGACTAGCGGGAGATATACCCAGTACTTC. Translation: CASSYPRTSGRYTQYF.

V and J are TRBV25-1 and TRBJ2-3, with unresolved D. Trimming took off 5 bases at V and 2 bases at J, with 11 bases between the two ends. Germline V gene data show CDR1 as MGHDK and CDR2 as SYGVNS. This CDR3 is built from 14 residues. CDR3 sequence: CASSRGPPTDTQYF. CDR3 bases: TGTGCCAGCAGTAGAGGACCCCCCACAGATACGCAGTATTTT.

The genes are TRBV12-3 or TRBV12-4 and TRBJ2-4; TRBD1 is a possible D gene (7 bases). Trimming removed 6 bases at V and 6 bases at J, with 15 bases between. This CDR3 is built from 14 residues. CDR3 coding DNA: TGTGCCAGCAGGACAGGGAACGGGGGAAACATTCAGTACTTC. This sequence encodes CASRTGNGGNIQYF.

The chain employs TRBV28 and TRBJ2-5; unclear D gene. The CDR3 is 15 residues long. Germline loops: CDR1 MDHEN, CDR2 SYDVKM. Trimming removed 5 bases at V and 3 bases at J, with 16 bases between. CDR3 sequence: CASSASLPPKETQYF. The CDR3, as DNA: TGTGCCAGCAGTGCTTCACTCCCCCCGAAAGAGACCCAGTACTTC.

The chain employs TRBV6-1 and TRBJ2-7, with D perhaps TRBD1 (5 bases). The CDR3 consists of 12 residues. The V gene's germline CDR1 is MNHNS and CDR2 SASEGT. Trimming took off 7 bases at V and 1 base at J, with 8 bases between the two ends. DNA for the CDR3: TGTGCCAGCATGGCAGGGTCCTACGAGCAGTACTTC. Translation gives CASMAGSYEQYF.

This clonotype was counted at least ten times. The V gene is TRBV20-1, the J gene TRBJ2-5, with D possibly called TRBD1 or TRBD2 (5 bases each). V lost 3 bases and J lost 4, with 12 bases in between. The CDR3 runs 13 residues. CDR1 and CDR2 from the germline V gene are DFQATT and SNEGSKA (reference sequence). The CDR3 is CSASGIRGETQYF. The CDR3 DNA reads as TGCAGTGCTAGCGGGATAAGGGGAGAGACCCAGTACTTC.

This chain connects TRBV29-1 to TRBJ2-7, with unresolved D. CDR3 length: 16 amino acids. Germline CDR1 is SQVTM and CDR2 is ANQGSEA. Trimming took off 7 bases at V and 1 base at J, with 23 bases between the two ends. CDR3 in amino acids: CSASKSGKGFSYEQYF. The DNA for the CDR3 is TGCAGCGCATCAAAATCAGGAAAGGGTTTTTCCTACGAGCAGTACTTC.

This clonotype was seen at least ten times. The chain couples TRBV30 to TRBJ1-1; D remains unclear. This CDR3 comprises 13 residues. Trimming left V 0 bases short and J 1 base short, with 6 bases between. Germline lookup yields CDR1 GTSNPN and CDR2 SVGIG (reference sequence). This CDR3 reads CAWSVNWNTEAFF. The CDR3 coding sequence is TGTGCCTGGAGTGTAAATTGGAACACTGAAGCTTTCTTT.

This chain links TRBV6-5 with TRBJ1-2, with no clear D. The CDR3 is 14 amino acids. The germline V gene has CDR1 MNHEY and CDR2 SVGAGI. V lost 1 base and J lost 0, with 6 bases in between. The CDR3 sequence: CASSYYRTNYGYTF. The CDR3 DNA reads as TGTGCCAGCAGTTACTACAGAACTAACTATGGCTACACCTTC.

The chain uses TRBV9 and TRBJ2-2; D tentatively reads TRBD1 or TRBD2 (5 bases each). V was cut by 4 bases and J by 9 bases, with 13 bases left in between. This CDR3 spans 13 amino acids. Germline assignment: CDR1 SGDLS and CDR2 YYNGEE. This CDR3 reads CASSLGRERELFF. The CDR3, as DNA: TGTGCCAGCAGCTTGGGCAGGGAGAGGGAGCTGTTTTTT. The full variable domain, with the rest looked up from reference TRBV9 and TRBJ2-2, is DSGVTQTPKHLITATGQRVTLRCSPRSGDLSVYWYQQSLDQGLQFLIQYYNGEERAKGNILERFSAQQFPDLHSELNLSSLELGDSALYFCASSLGRERELFFGEGSRLTVL.

This clonotype was counted many times. The chain uses TRBV7-2 and TRBJ1-6; D remains ambiguous. The CDR3 has 16 residues. Looked up from germline, CDR1 is SGHTA and CDR2 is FQGNSA. V lost 3 bases and J lost 2, with 11 bases in between. The CDR3 is CASSFDGRAYNSPLHF. CDR3 bases: TGTGCCAGCAGCTTCGACGGAAGGGCCTATAATTCACCCCTCCACTTT.

This clonotype was recorded at least ten times. V and J are TRBV5-1 and TRBJ1-2; the match to TRBD1 covers 9 bases. Germline lookup yields CDR1 SGHRS and CDR2 YFSETQ. The CDR3 covers 15 residues. The trim removed 4 bases at V and 4 bases at J, leaving 8 bases unmatched. This chain's CDR3 is CASSEGTGSSYGYTF. The CDR3 coding sequence is TGCGCCAGCAGCGAAGGGACAGGGTCGAGCTATGGCTACACCTTC.

Concerning this clonotype itself: A much larger clone differs by one base, so this may be a read error. The chain is built from TRBV14 and TRBJ1-2, with D tentatively TRBD1 (6 bases). The V and J ends lost 1 base and 8 bases respectively, with 17 bases between them. This CDR3 is 15 amino acids long. CDR1 SGHDN and CDR2 FVKESK come from the germline V gene. The CDR3 DNA follows: TGTGCCAGCAGCCAAGTCCAGGGGCAATCGAGGGGCTACACCTTC. This sequence encodes CASSQVQGQSRGYTF.

The CDR3: CASSLEVSGVQIEQYF. As DNA, the CDR3 is TGTGCCAGCAGCTTAGAAGTTTCCGGGGTCCAAATCGAGCAGTACTTC. This sequence joins TRBV11-2 and TRBJ2-7; D is perhaps TRBD2 (5 bases). V dropped 0 bases and J dropped 6 bases, with 18 bases sitting between them. In germline, CDR1 is SGHAT, CDR2 FQNNGV. CDR3 length equals 16 residues.

The table lists this clonotype with a few counts. This chain joins TRBV7-2 and TRBJ1-5; no reliable D call. This CDR3 is built from 16 residues. V was trimmed by 6 bases and J by 0 bases, leaving 15 bases between them. Germline V CDR1 and CDR2: SGHTA, FQGNSA. Written as DNA, the CDR3 is TGTGCCAGCAGTCTCGGGCGGAGAAATAGCAATCAGCCCCAGCATTTT. This encodes CASSLGRRNSNQPQHF.

This clonotype was found many times. This rearrangement joins TRBV20-1 to TRBJ1-1; TRBD1 is a possible D gene (6 bases). The V end lost 2 bases, the J end lost 1 base, and 8 bases lay between the germline ends. CDR1 and CDR2 from the germline V gene are DFQATT and SNEGSKA (reference sequence). There are 13 residues in the CDR3. The chain's CDR3 is CSARQGPNTEAFF. CDR3 bases: TGCAGTGCTAGACAGGGGCCGAACACTGAAGCTTTCTTT.

This rearrangement joins TRBV10-3 to TRBJ2-1, with 10 bases identical to TRBD2. This CDR3 has 15 amino acids. Trimming took 0 bases from V and 7 from J; bases not matched to a gene: 3. Germline CDR1 and CDR2: ENHRY and SYGVKD. CDR3 protein: CAISESLAGENEQFF. The CDR3 DNA sequence: TGTGCCATCAGTGAGTCTCTAGCGGGAGAGAATGAGCAGTTCTTC.

The table lists this clonotype with many counts. The chain employs TRBV12-3 or TRBV12-4 and TRBJ1-1; no reliable D call. Trimming left V 2 bases short and J 3 bases short, with 10 bases between. This CDR3 has 14 amino acids. CDR3 nucleotides: TGTGCCAGCAGTTTAACCCCGAGGGACACTGAAGCTTTCTTT. Its protein is CASSLTPRDTEAFF.

This clonotype came up many times. V gene TRBV28 combines with J gene TRBJ1-6; 9 bases match TRBD1. CDR1 is MDHEN and CDR2 is SYDVKM in the germline V gene. This CDR3 is built from 14 residues. The trim removed 2 bases at V and 13 bases at J, leaving 6 bases unmatched. The CDR3 is CASSLTGGVGPLHF. The CDR3, as DNA: TGTGCCAGCAGTTTAACAGGGGGCGTAGGGCCCCTCCACTTT.

The gene calls are TRBV7-9 and TRBJ2-5; possible D gene TRBD2, 6 bases. Trimming removed 6 bases from V and 1 base from J, with 12 bases in between. Looked up from germline, CDR1 is SEHNR and CDR2 is FQNEAQ (reference sequence). The CDR3 length is 14 residues. CDR3 protein: CASSPTSRQETQYF. Here the CDR3 DNA reads TGTGCCAGCAGTCCGACTAGTCGCCAAGAGACCCAGTACTTC.

Concerning this clonotype itself: A far bigger clonotype differs at one base, so this is likely a read error. The chain links TRBV2 to TRBJ2-2; 9 nucleotides line up with TRBD1. CDR1 is SNHLY, CDR2 FYNNEI, per germline. The CDR3 is 17 amino acids. CDR3: CAGSYPTRDRDTGELFF. As DNA, the CDR3 is TGTGCCGGCAGCTACCCGACTCGGGACAGGGACACCGGGGAGCTGTTTTTT.

The chain combines TRBV11-2 with TRBJ1-2; tentative D call: TRBD1 (5 bases). There are 15 residues in the CDR3. V was cut by 5 bases and J by 5 bases, with 18 bases left in between. In germline, CDR1 is SGHAT, CDR2 FQNNGV. CDR3: CASSPAGTGRYGYTF. DNA for the CDR3: TGTGCCAGCAGCCCCGCCGGCACAGGACGGTATGGCTACACCTTC.

This clonotype was detected ten times or more. The V and J genes are TRBV2 and TRBJ1-1; 7 nucleotides agree with TRBD1. Unmatched junction bases numbered 8, after V lost 9 bases and J lost 4 bases. The CDR3 runs 13 residues. Germline CDR1 is SNHLY and CDR2 is FYNNEI. The CDR3 loop reads CASQTTGATEAFF. DNA for the CDR3: TGTGCCAGTCAAACCACAGGGGCCACTGAAGCTTTCTTT.

A few counts support this clonotype. This chain connects TRBV5-1 to TRBJ2-7; no clear D. CDR3 length equals 13 residues. Trimming took off 0 bases at V and 2 bases at J, with 6 bases between the two ends. The germline V gene has CDR1 SGHRS and CDR2 YFSETQ. CDR3 DNA sequence: TGCGCCAGCAGCTTGGGGGATACCTACGAGCAGTACTTC. Protein: CASSLGDTYEQYF.

This clonotype came up a few times. The rearrangement uses TRBV5-1 and TRBJ2-5; D is perhaps TRBD2 (5 bases). The CDR3 spans 14 residues. Trimming pared 6 bases from V and 9 bases from J, leaving 21 bases between. Germline CDR1 reads SGHRS; CDR2 reads YFSETQ. The CDR3 nucleotides read TGCGCCAGCAATCGCGACTACACCGCCATCTCCCAGTACTTC. This translates into CASNRDYTAISQYF.

This clonotype was counted many times. This chain uses TRBV27 with TRBJ2-2; D gene uncertain. The V gene lost 5 bases and the J gene lost 5 bases, with 12 bases spanning the gap. Per the germline V gene, CDR1 is MNHEY and CDR2 is SMNVEV (reference sequence). The CDR3 totals 14 residues. CDR3 bases: TGTGCCAGCAGTGTACGGTCAATGACCGGGGAGCTGTTTTTT. Its protein is CASSVRSMTGELFF.

This clonotype was seen repeatedly, ten times or more. The chain has TRBV11-2 and TRBJ2-5, with D maybe TRBD1 (6 bases). Trimming stripped 6 bases from V and 5 bases from J, with 22 bases between. CDR3 length equals 16 residues. Germline loops: CDR1 SGHAT, CDR2 FQNNGV. The CDR3 loop is CASRGVSRGREETQYF. CDR3 nucleotide sequence: TGTGCCAGCAGAGGCGTGAGCAGGGGAAGGGAGGAGACCCAGTACTTC.

This clonotype was seen many times. The V call is TRBV5-1, the J call TRBJ2-7; 10 bases line up with TRBD2. CDR1 and CDR2 (germline): SGHRS, YFSETQ. The ends lost 0 bases at V and 2 bases at J; junction bases unmatched: 5. The CDR3 runs 16 residues. In DNA, the CDR3 is TGCGCCAGCAGCTTGGAAGCAGCGGGAGGGCCCTACGAGCAGTACTTC. Its protein is CASSLEAAGGPYEQYF.